A selection of T cell receptor beta chains follows, all from one sample in a study of T-cell reconstitution after alpha-beta-depleted transplantation in children. TCRdb redid the calling of the PCR reads with MiXCR, one entry per CDR3 protein. The sample shows approximately 1,000,000 distinct CDR3 sequences, around 30% of them seen only once. The sample was PBMCs, mostly from graft donor cells, taken 360 days after TCRalphabeta/CD19-depleted stem cell transplant. The origin of the receptors is a boy under three years old who had a stem cell transplant for SCID, so the T cells may come from the graft donor. Both conserved end residues are part of each CDR3. Each record gives: J gene, D gene, clone size, V gene, CDR3 protein, CDR3 DNA. The D gene is left open where the match is weak. The size of a clone is reported for some rows only, either as once, few or many, or as a class for expanded clones.

j_gene: TRBJ2-3; d_gene: TRBD1; abundance: few; v_gene: TRBV5-1; CDR3aa: CASSWDRPSTDTQYF; CDR3nt: TGCGCCAGCAGCTGGGACAGACCTAGCACAGATACGCAGTATTTT
j_gene: TRBJ2-3; d_gene: -; abundance: -; v_gene: TRBV12-3/TRBV12-4; CDR3aa: CASSDVSTDTQYF; CDR3nt: TGTGCCAGCAGCGACGTAAGCACAGATACGCAGTATTTT
j_gene: TRBJ2-2; d_gene: -; abundance: -; v_gene: TRBV21-1; CDR3aa: CASSRWGREKDTGELFF; CDR3nt: TGTGCCAGCAGCAGGTGGGGCAGGGAGAAGGACACCGGGGAGCTGTTTTTT
j_gene: TRBJ2-2; d_gene: -; abundance: many; v_gene: TRBV15; CDR3aa: CATSRRTGELFF; CDR3nt: TGTGCCACCAGCAGAAGAACCGGGGAGCTGTTTTTT
j_gene: TRBJ2-7; d_gene: -; abundance: few; v_gene: TRBV5-4; CDR3aa: CASSLQGYRYEQYF; CDR3nt: TGTGCCAGCAGCTTGCAGGGGTACCGCTACGAGCAGTACTTC
j_gene: TRBJ2-7; d_gene: -; abundance: -; v_gene: TRBV12-3/TRBV12-4; CDR3aa: CASSWGSGTYEQYF; CDR3nt: TGTGCCAGCAGCTGGGGGAGCGGTACCTACGAGCAGTACTTC
j_gene: TRBJ1-4; d_gene: TRBD1; abundance: -; v_gene: TRBV5-1; CDR3aa: CASSRTGDNEKLFF; CDR3nt: TGCGCCAGCAGCAGGACAGGAGATAATGAAAAACTGTTTTTT
j_gene: TRBJ2-3; d_gene: -; abundance: many; v_gene: TRBV12-3/TRBV12-4; CDR3aa: CASRDSTDTQYF; CDR3nt: TGTGCCAGCAGGGACAGCACAGATACGCAGTATTTT
j_gene: TRBJ2-7; d_gene: TRBD1; abundance: -; v_gene: TRBV20-1; CDR3aa: CSAREWGQPTFAYEQYF; CDR3nt: TGCAGTGCTAGAGAATGGGGACAGCCCACTTTCGCCTACGAGCAGTACTTC
j_gene: TRBJ2-1; d_gene: TRBD2; abundance: -; v_gene: TRBV4-3; CDR3aa: CASSQDPIFAGLDSLDEQFF; CDR3nt: TGCGCCAGCAGCCAAGACCCGATTTTCGCGGGACTAGACAGTTTAGATGAGCAGTTCTTC
j_gene: TRBJ1-2; d_gene: -; abundance: few; v_gene: TRBV7-9; CDR3aa: CASSLALRGRGYTF; CDR3nt: TGTGCCAGCAGCTTAGCCCTTAGAGGCAGGGGCTACACCTTC
j_gene: TRBJ2-2; d_gene: TRBD2; abundance: -; v_gene: TRBV7-2; CDR3aa: CASSLVLAGAWGTGELFF; CDR3nt: TGTGCCAGCAGCTTAGTGCTAGCGGGGGCCTGGGGGACCGGGGAGCTGTTTTTT
j_gene: TRBJ2-1; d_gene: TRBD2; abundance: -; v_gene: TRBV5-1; CDR3aa: CASSPPGTTNYNEQFF; CDR3nt: TGCGCCAGCAGCCCGCCAGGGACTACGAATTACAATGAGCAGTTCTTC
j_gene: TRBJ2-5; d_gene: -; abundance: -; v_gene: TRBV29-1; CDR3aa: CSVQYGTSLRRETQYF; CDR3nt: TGCAGCGTTCAATACGGGACTTCTCTCCGGCGGGAGACCCAGTACTTC
j_gene: TRBJ2-3; d_gene: TRBD2; abundance: once; v_gene: TRBV5-1; CDR3aa: CASSLALAGISTDTQYF; CDR3nt: TGCGCCAGCAGCTTGGCCCTAGCGGGGATCTCTACAGATACGCAGTATTTT
j_gene: TRBJ1-5; d_gene: -; abundance: -; v_gene: TRBV7-2; CDR3aa: CASSLVQNQPQHF; CDR3nt: TGTGCCAGCAGCTTAGTGCAGAATCAGCCCCAGCATTTT
j_gene: TRBJ1-1; d_gene: -; abundance: few; v_gene: TRBV19; CDR3aa: CASSEDRRRTEAFF; CDR3nt: TGTGCCAGTAGTGAAGACAGGCGCCGCACTGAAGCTTTCTTT
j_gene: TRBJ1-1; d_gene: -; abundance: few; v_gene: TRBV5-1; CDR3aa: CASRSVTVNTEAFF; CDR3nt: TGCGCCAGCAGGAGCGTTACAGTGAACACTGAAGCTTTCTTT
j_gene: TRBJ2-1; d_gene: -; abundance: -; v_gene: TRBV5-1; CDR3aa: CASSLAGDRPDEQFF; CDR3nt: TGCGCCAGCAGCTTGGCGGGCGATCGGCCCGATGAGCAGTTCTTC
j_gene: TRBJ2-3; d_gene: TRBD2; abundance: -; v_gene: TRBV11-2; CDR3aa: CASSPFSGTSGSTDTQYF; CDR3nt: TGTGCCAGCAGCCCTTTTTCCGGGACTAGCGGAAGCACAGATACGCAGTATTTT
j_gene: TRBJ2-1; d_gene: -; abundance: -; v_gene: TRBV4-1; CDR3aa: CASSSPFGLPDNEQFF; CDR3nt: TGCGCCAGCAGCTCCCCTTTCGGCCTCCCCGACAATGAGCAGTTCTTC
j_gene: TRBJ1-1; d_gene: TRBD1; abundance: -; v_gene: TRBV5-1; CDR3aa: CASSLTKSQGASTEAFF; CDR3nt: TGCGCCAGCAGCCTGACAAAATCACAGGGGGCATCCACTGAAGCTTTCTTT
j_gene: TRBJ2-3; d_gene: TRBD1; abundance: -; v_gene: TRBV11-1; CDR3aa: CASSPRLGQGPSTDTQYF; CDR3nt: TGTGCCAGCAGCCCCAGGCTCGGACAGGGCCCTAGCACAGATACGCAGTATTTT
j_gene: TRBJ2-3; d_gene: TRBD2; abundance: -; v_gene: TRBV5-1; CDR3aa: CASWASGPDTQYF; CDR3nt: TGCGCCAGCTGGGCTAGCGGCCCAGATACGCAGTATTTT
j_gene: TRBJ2-2; d_gene: TRBD1; abundance: -; v_gene: TRBV2; CDR3aa: CASSDLLPGGLGTGELFF; CDR3nt: TGTGCCAGCAGTGACCTCTTACCAGGGGGCCTCGGCACCGGGGAGCTGTTTTTT
j_gene: TRBJ2-3; d_gene: TRBD2; abundance: few; v_gene: TRBV28; CDR3aa: CASSWGGEFTDTQYF; CDR3nt: TGTGCCAGCAGTTGGGGGGGGGAATTCACAGATACGCAGTATTTT
j_gene: TRBJ1-6; d_gene: -; abundance: many; v_gene: TRBV12-3/TRBV12-4; CDR3aa: CASSLKGGNSPLHF; CDR3nt: TGTGCCAGCAGTTTGAAGGGGGGTAATTCACCCCTCCACTTT
j_gene: TRBJ2-2; d_gene: -; abundance: -; v_gene: TRBV28; CDR3aa: CASSRMGAGELFF; CDR3nt: TGTGCCAGCAGTCGCATGGGGGCCGGGGAGCTGTTTTTT
j_gene: TRBJ2-5; d_gene: -; abundance: few; v_gene: TRBV28; CDR3aa: CASSLSERSRETQYF; CDR3nt: TGTGCCAGCAGTTTATCTGAGCGGAGTAGAGAGACCCAGTACTTC
j_gene: TRBJ1-2; d_gene: -; abundance: -; v_gene: TRBV3-1; CDR3aa: CASSQPGTSYGYTF; CDR3nt: TGTGCCAGCAGCCAACCCGGGACATCCTACGGCTACACCTTC
j_gene: TRBJ2-4; d_gene: TRBD1; abundance: many; v_gene: TRBV12-3/TRBV12-4; CDR3aa: CASSSAQGAKNIQYF; CDR3nt: TGTGCCAGCAGTTCGGCACAGGGGGCCAAAAACATTCAGTACTTC
j_gene: TRBJ1-1; d_gene: TRBD1; abundance: -; v_gene: TRBV6-2/TRBV6-3; CDR3aa: CASSTGQGAPNTEAFF; CDR3nt: TGTGCCAGCAGTACCGGACAGGGGGCACCGAACACTGAAGCTTTCTTT
j_gene: TRBJ2-3; d_gene: TRBD2; abundance: few; v_gene: TRBV7-2; CDR3aa: CASSLVGGGGPTDTQYF; CDR3nt: TGTGCCAGCAGCTTAGTAGGTGGCGGGGGGCCCACAGATACGCAGTATTTT
j_gene: TRBJ1-1; d_gene: -; abundance: few; v_gene: TRBV29-1; CDR3aa: CSVRHRQVNTEAFF; CDR3nt: TGCAGCGTTCGCCATAGACAGGTGAACACTGAAGCTTTCTTT
j_gene: TRBJ2-3; d_gene: -; abundance: -; v_gene: TRBV28; CDR3aa: CASSSTPYTDTQYF; CDR3nt: TGTGCCAGCAGTTCAACTCCTTACACAGATACGCAGTATTTT
j_gene: TRBJ2-3; d_gene: -; abundance: -; v_gene: TRBV7-9; CDR3aa: CASSRGSSPTDTQYF; CDR3nt: TGTGCCAGCAGCCGTGGGTCGAGCCCGACAGATACGCAGTATTTT
j_gene: TRBJ2-3; d_gene: TRBD1; abundance: -; v_gene: TRBV5-1; CDR3aa: CASSTGDRMVTDTQYF; CDR3nt: TGCGCCAGCAGCACTGGGGACAGGATGGTTACTGATACGCAGTATTTT
j_gene: TRBJ2-1; d_gene: -; abundance: -; v_gene: TRBV11-2; CDR3aa: CASSFNSEQFF; CDR3nt: TGTGCCAGCAGCTTCAATAGTGAGCAGTTCTTC
j_gene: TRBJ1-2; d_gene: -; abundance: -; v_gene: TRBV4-1; CDR3aa: CASSQESPWYGYTF; CDR3nt: TGCGCCAGCAGCCAAGAGAGTCCTTGGTATGGCTACACCTTC
j_gene: TRBJ1-2; d_gene: -; abundance: few; v_gene: TRBV4-1; CDR3aa: CASSPKGGSYGYTF; CDR3nt: TGCGCCAGCAGCCCCAAGGGTGGGAGCTATGGCTACACCTTC
j_gene: TRBJ1-5; d_gene: TRBD1; abundance: -; v_gene: TRBV12-3/TRBV12-4; CDR3aa: CASSPMTGRNQPQHF; CDR3nt: TGTGCCAGCAGCCCGATGACAGGGCGCAATCAGCCCCAGCATTTT
j_gene: TRBJ2-7; d_gene: TRBD1; abundance: -; v_gene: TRBV7-3; CDR3aa: CASSPHPGQGGEQYF; CDR3nt: TGTGCCAGCAGCCCCCACCCCGGACAGGGGGGAGAGCAGTACTTC
j_gene: TRBJ2-3; d_gene: -; abundance: -; v_gene: TRBV20-1; CDR3aa: CSGDRDSTDTQYF; CDR3nt: TGCAGTGGCGACCGGGACAGCACAGATACGCAGTATTTT
j_gene: TRBJ2-7; d_gene: -; abundance: -; v_gene: TRBV18; CDR3aa: CASSPLGASYEQYF; CDR3nt: TGTGCCAGCTCACCACTTGGGGCGTCCTACGAGCAGTACTTC
j_gene: TRBJ1-1; d_gene: -; abundance: few; v_gene: TRBV5-1; CDR3aa: CASRLVPGVNTEAFF; CDR3nt: TGCGCCAGCAGGCTCGTCCCCGGAGTGAACACTGAAGCTTTCTTT
j_gene: TRBJ2-3; d_gene: TRBD2; abundance: few; v_gene: TRBV5-1; CDR3aa: CASSFERGNTDTQYF; CDR3nt: TGCGCCAGCAGCTTTGAGCGGGGGAACACAGATACGCAGTATTTT